This T cell receptor beta chain stems from a study of spatial heterogeneity in lung cancer. TCRdb passed the 5' RACE reads through MiXCR, listing each CDR3 protein once. The data hold some 100,000 distinct CDR3 sequences, with 4.4% observed a single time. This clonotype has a count of ten or more. The antigen remains unidentified. Time point reported: sample taken at primary tumor resection. The donor group consisted of around 66 patients who had untreated, early-stage non-small cell lung cancer. TCRs were sequenced from unsorted whole RNA of tumor, nontumor lung or PBMC. Losses at the gene ends were 6 bases for V and 3 bases for J; bases not matched to a gene: 6. Looked up from germline, CDR1 is MNHEY and CDR2 is SVGAGI. This CDR3 has 14 residues. General observations from the study: The number of expanded tumor alpha and beta chains correlated with mutation number.

The receptor's source is a male donor with early-stage non-small cell lung cancer. V and J are TRBV6-5 and TRBJ2-3; 7 positions agree with TRBD1. This material consisted of lung tumor tissue, taken at surgery. This CDR3 is CASRTGQVTDTQYF. The DNA of the CDR3 is TGTGCCAGCAGAACAGGACAGGTGACAGATACGCAGTATTTT.